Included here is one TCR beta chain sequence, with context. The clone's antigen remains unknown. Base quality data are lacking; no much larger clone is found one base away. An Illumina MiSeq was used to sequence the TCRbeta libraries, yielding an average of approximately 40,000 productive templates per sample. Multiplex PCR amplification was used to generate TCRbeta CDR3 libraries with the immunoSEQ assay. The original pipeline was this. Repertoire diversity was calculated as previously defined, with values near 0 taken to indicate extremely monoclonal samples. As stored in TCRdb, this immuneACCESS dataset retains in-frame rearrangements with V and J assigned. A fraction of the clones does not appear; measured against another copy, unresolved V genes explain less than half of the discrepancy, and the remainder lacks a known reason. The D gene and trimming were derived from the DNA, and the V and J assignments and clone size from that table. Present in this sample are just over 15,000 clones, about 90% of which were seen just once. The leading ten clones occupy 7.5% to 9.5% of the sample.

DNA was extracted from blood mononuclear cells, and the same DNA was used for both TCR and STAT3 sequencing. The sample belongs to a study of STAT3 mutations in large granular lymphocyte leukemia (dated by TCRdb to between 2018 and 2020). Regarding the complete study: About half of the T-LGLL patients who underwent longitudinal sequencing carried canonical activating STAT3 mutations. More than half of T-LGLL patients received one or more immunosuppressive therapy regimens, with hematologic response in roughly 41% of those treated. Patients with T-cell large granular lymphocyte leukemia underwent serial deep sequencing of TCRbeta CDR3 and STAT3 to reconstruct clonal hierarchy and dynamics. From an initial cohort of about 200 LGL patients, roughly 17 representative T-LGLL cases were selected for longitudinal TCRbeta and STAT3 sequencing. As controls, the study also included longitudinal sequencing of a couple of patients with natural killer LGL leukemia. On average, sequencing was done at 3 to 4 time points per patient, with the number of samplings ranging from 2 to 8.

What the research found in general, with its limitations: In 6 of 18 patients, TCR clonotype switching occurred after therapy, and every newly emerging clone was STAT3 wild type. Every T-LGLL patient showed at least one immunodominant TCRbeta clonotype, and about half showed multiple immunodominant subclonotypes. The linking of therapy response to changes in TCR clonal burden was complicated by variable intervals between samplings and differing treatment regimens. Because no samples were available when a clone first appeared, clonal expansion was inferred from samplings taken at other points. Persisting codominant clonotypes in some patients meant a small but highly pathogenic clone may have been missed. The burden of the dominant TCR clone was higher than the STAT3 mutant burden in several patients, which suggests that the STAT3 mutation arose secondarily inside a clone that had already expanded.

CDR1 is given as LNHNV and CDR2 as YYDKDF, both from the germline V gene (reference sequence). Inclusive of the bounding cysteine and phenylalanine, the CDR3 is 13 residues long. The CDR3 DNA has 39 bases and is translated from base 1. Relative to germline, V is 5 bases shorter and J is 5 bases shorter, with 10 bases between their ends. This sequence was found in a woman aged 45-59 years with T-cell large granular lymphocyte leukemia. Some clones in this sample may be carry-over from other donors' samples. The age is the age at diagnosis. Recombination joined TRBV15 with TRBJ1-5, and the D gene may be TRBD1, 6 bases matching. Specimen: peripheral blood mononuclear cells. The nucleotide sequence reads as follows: TGTGCCACCAGCTGGGGGCGCGATCAGCCCCAGCATTTT. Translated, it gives CATSWGRDQPQHF.